This TCR beta chain emerged from a study of PD-L1 blockade in urothelial cancer. The wider study: At some point between 2014 and 2016 therapy began: atezolizumab 1,200 mg intravenously every 3 weeks. The median number of T cells present in blood samples was about 130,000.

The germline CDR1 and CDR2 sequences are SGHNT and YENEEA. This CDR3 comprises 14 residues. V shed 0 bases and J shed 4 bases, with 6 bases lying between them. The study's findings and limits: Pretreatment TCR clonality in blood under the median foretold superior survival.

Sequencing was performed with immunoSEQ multiplex PCR; in TCRdb, only in-frame clones are kept and a portion is missing. The data show more than 45,000 clones, around 75% seen once. As for time point: pretreatment peripheral blood. Turning to this clone: The antigen is unknown.

This TCR came from a man aged 65 to 85 with urothelial cancer. The sample consisted of PBMCs, taken around atezolizumab (anti-PD-L1) treatment. J is TRBJ2-2 and V is TRBV11-3; perhaps TRBD1 as D (5 bases). The CDR3 is CASSLEQVTGELFF. In nucleotides, the CDR3 is TGTGCCAGCAGCTTAGAACAGGTCACCGGGGAGCTGTTTTTT.